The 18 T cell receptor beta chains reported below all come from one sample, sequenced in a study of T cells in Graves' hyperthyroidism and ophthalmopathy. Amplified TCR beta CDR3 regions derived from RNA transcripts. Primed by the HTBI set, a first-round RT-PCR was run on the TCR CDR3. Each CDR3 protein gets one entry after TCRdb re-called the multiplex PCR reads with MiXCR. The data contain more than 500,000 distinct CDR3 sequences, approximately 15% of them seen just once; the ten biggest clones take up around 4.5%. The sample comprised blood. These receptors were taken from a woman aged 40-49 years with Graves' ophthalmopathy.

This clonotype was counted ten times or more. The CDR3 reads CASRVQGGGSEAFF. As DNA, the CDR3 is TGTGCCAGCAGAGTCCAGGGGGGAGGCTCTGAAGCTTTCTTT. The chain carries TRBV27 and TRBJ1-1; TRBD1 aligns across 7 bases. Germline V gene data show CDR1 as MNHEY and CDR2 as SMNVEV (reference sequence). The junction had 10 bases not matched to a gene; V was cut back by 6 bases and J by 6 bases. The CDR3 is made up of 14 amino acids.

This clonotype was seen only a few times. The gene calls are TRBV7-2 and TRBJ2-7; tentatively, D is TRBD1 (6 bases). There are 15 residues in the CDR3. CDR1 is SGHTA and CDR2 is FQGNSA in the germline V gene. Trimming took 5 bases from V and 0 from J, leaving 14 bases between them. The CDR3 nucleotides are TGTGCCAGCAGCGTTATGGACAGTGCCTCCTACGAGCAGTACTTC. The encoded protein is CASSVMDSASYEQYF. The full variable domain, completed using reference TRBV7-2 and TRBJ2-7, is GAGVSQSPSNKVTEKGKDVELRCDPISGHTALYWYRQSLGQGLEFLIYFQGNSAPDKSGLPSDRFSAERTGGSVSTLTIQRTQQEDSAVYLCASSVMDSASYEQYFGPGTRLTVT.

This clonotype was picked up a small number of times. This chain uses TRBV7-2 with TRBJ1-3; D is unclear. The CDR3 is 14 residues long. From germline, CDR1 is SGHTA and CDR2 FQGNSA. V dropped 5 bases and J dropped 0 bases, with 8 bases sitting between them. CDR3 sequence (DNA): TGTGCCAGCAGCCCCTATGGCTCTGGAAACACCATATATTTT. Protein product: CASSPYGSGNTIYF.

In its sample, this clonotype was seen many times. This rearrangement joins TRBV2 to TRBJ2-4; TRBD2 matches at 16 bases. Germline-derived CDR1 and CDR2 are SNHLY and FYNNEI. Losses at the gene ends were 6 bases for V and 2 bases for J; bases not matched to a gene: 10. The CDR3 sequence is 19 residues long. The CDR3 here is CASSDLGLAGGPSKNIQYF. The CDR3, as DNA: TGTGCCAGCAGCGACTTGGGACTAGCGGGAGGGCCGTCCAAAAACATTCAGTACTTC. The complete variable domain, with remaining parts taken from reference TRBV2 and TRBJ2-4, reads EPEVTQTPSHQVTQMGQEVILRCVPISNHLYFYWYRQILGQKVEFLVSFYNNEISEKSEIFDDQFSVERPDGSNFTLKIRSTKLEDSAMYFCASSDLGLAGGPSKNIQYFGAGTRLSVL.

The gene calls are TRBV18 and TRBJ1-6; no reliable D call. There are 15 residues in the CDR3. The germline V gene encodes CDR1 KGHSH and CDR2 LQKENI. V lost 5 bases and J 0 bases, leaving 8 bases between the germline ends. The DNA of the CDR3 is TGTGCCAGCTCAGAATCAAGCTCCTATAATTCACCCCTCCACTTT. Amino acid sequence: CASSESSSYNSPLHF.

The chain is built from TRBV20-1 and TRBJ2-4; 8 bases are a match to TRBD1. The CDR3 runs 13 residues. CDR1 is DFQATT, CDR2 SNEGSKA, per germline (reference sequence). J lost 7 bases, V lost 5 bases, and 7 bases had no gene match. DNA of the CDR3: TGCAGTGCTCGACGAGACAGGGGCAACATTCAGTACTTC. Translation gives CSARRDRGNIQYF.

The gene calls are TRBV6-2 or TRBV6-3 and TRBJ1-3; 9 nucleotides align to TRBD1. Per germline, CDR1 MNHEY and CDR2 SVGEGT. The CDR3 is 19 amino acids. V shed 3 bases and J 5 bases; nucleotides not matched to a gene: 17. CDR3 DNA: TGTGCCAGCAGTTATCCCGGGACAGGGCCTCTGAACGCCAGAAACACCATATATTTT. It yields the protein CASSYPGTGPLNARNTIYF.

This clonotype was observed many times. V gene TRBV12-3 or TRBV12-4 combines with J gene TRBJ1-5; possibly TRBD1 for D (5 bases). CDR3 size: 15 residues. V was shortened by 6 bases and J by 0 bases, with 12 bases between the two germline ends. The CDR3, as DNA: TGTGCCAGCAGAATGACAGAACATAGCAATCAGCCCCAGCATTTT. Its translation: CASRMTEHSNQPQHF.

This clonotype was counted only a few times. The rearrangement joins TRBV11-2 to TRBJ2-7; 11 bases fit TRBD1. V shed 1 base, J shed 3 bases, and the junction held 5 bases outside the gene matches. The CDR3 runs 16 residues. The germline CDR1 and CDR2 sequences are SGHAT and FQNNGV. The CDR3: CASSLGTGGGYYEQYF. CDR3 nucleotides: TGTGCCAGCAGCTTAGGGACAGGGGGCGGCTACTACGAGCAGTACTTC.

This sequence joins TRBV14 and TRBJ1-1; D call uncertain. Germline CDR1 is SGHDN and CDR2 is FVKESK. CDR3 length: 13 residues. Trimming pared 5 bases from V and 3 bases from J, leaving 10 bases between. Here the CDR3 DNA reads TGTGCCAGCAGCGCTGGGGTTCACACTGAAGCTTTCTTT. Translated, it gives CASSAGVHTEAFF.

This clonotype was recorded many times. CDR3 sequence (DNA): TGTGCCACCAGCGGTGATTACGGGGGACGGTACTTC. This encodes CATSGDYGGRYF. This chain joins TRBV15 and TRBJ2-7, with D possibly TRBD2 on 6 matching bases. With 5 bases removed from V and 12 bases from J, the gap between germline ends came to 17 bases. The V gene's germline CDR1 is LNHNV and CDR2 YYDKDF (reference sequence). The CDR3 is made up of 12 amino acids.

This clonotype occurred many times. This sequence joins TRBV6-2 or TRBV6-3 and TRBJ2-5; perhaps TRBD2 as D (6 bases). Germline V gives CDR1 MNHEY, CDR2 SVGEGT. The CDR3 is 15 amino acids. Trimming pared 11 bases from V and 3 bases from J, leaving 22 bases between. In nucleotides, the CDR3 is TGTGCCTCCAAGGACCCGGGACTCTTTAAAGAGACCCAGTACTTC. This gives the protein CASKDPGLFKETQYF.

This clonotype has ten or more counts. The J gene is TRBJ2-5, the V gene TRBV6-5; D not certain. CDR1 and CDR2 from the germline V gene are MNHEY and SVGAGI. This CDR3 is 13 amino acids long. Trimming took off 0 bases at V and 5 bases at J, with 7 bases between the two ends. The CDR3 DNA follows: TGTGCCAGCAGTTACTCGAAACCGGAGACCCAGTACTTC. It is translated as CASSYSKPETQYF.

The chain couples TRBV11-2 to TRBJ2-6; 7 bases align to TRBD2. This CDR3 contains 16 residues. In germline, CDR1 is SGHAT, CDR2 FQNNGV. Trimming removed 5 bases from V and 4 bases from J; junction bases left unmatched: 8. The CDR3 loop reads CASSPQGGVGANVLTF. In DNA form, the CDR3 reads TGTGCCAGCAGCCCTCAGGGAGGGGTAGGGGCCAACGTCCTGACTTTC.

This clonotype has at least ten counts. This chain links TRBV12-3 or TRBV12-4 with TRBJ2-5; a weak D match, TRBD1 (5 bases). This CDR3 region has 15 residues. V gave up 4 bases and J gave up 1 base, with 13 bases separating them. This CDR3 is CASSSSGAVQETQYF. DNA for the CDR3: TGTGCCAGCAGTTCAAGTGGGGCAGTCCAAGAGACCCAGTACTTC.

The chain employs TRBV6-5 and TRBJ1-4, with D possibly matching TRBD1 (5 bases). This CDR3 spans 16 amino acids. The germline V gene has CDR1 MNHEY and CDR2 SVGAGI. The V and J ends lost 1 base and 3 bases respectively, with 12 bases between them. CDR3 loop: CASSYYRGGSNEKLFF. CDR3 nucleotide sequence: TGTGCCAGCAGTTACTATCGTGGGGGGTCTAATGAAAAACTGTTTTTT.

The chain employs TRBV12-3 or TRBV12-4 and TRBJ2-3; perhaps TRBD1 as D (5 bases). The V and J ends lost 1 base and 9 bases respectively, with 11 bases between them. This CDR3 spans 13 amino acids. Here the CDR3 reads CASSLGDSHTQYF. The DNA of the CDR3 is TGTGCCAGCAGTTTAGGAGACAGCCACACGCAGTATTTT.

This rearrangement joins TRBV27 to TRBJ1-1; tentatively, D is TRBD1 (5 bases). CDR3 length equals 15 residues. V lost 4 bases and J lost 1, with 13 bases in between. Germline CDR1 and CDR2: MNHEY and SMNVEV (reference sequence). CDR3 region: CASSSQGTENTEAFF. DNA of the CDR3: TGTGCCAGCAGTTCCCAGGGAACAGAGAACACTGAAGCTTTCTTT.